This T cell receptor (beta chain) emerged from a study of control samples from healthy donors and cancer patients. Germline CDR1 and CDR2: SEHNR and FQNEAQ (reference sequence). Unmatched junction bases numbered 7, after V lost 2 bases and J lost 2 bases. The CDR3 has 17 amino acids. Assay: immunoSEQ multiplex PCR; the TCRdb copy retains only in-frame clones and omits some. The repertoire consists of over 75,000 clones, with 90% to 95% occurring once and the leading ten covering approximately 14%. Sequencing used blood. This clonotype was obtained from a man between 25 and 39 years old in good health. The chain links TRBV7-9 to TRBJ2-1, with 9 bases lining up with TRBD2. The CDR3 coding sequence is TGTGCCAGCAGCTTAATCAGCGGGAGGACACCCTACAATGAGCAGTTCTTC. It encodes CASSLISGRTPYNEQFF.